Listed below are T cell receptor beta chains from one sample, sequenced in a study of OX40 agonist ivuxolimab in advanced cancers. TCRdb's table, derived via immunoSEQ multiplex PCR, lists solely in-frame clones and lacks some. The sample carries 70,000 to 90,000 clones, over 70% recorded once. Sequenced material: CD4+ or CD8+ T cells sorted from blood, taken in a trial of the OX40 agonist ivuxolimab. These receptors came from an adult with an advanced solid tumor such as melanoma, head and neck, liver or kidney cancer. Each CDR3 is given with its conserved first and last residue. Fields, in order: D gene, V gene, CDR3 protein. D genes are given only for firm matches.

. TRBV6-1 CASSEWIYGYTF
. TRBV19 CASSIEGRSNTEAFF
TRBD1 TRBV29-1 CSVGQGGISSEAFF
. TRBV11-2 CASSLYVRGPEQFF
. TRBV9 CASSVAGGVMETQYF
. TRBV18 CASSPLGVDEQYF
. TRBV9 CASTRDGNTEAFF
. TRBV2 CASRALARATNEKLFF
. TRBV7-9 CASSPGGGPNYGYTF
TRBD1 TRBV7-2 CASSMDRRKYGYTF
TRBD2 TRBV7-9 CASSAIPGLAGYNEQFF
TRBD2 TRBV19 CASQDLAGGKNIQYF
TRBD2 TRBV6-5 CASSPLAGGPGELFF
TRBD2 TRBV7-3 CASSSIPLAGVYNEQFF
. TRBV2 CASSERNTIYF
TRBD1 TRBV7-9 CASSLGQGARQYF
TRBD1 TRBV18 CASSLGQELFSGNTIYF
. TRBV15 CATSRTGAYGYTF
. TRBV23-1 CASITGHPGAKNIQYF
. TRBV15 CATSRDVVSLKGTDTQYF
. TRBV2 CASSEVGGETQYF
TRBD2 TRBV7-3 CASSLGIAGSTDTQYF
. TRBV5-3 CARSLYLDQEGQDTERGIYEQYF
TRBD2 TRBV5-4 CASSGGTSGGASTDTQYF
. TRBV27 CASSLGGNSGSTIYF
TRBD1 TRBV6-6 CASSGRGRIYGYTF
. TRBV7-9 CASTPLRGRKENIQYF
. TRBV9 CASSVGPWGNDGYTF
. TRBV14 CASSQLPLGTDTQYF
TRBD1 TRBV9 CASSGGRDRKRYEQYF
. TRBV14 CASSQLVARNSPLHF
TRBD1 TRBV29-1 CSVAGQGGYEQYF
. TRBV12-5 CASGQTGTYSYEQYF
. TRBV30 CAWSRARALGVLSNQPQHF
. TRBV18 CASSPLSGANVLTF
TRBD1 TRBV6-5 CASSYWDRGNYGYTF
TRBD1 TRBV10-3 CASRGTGSYEQYF
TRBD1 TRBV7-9 CASSLPRQGAGNTIYF